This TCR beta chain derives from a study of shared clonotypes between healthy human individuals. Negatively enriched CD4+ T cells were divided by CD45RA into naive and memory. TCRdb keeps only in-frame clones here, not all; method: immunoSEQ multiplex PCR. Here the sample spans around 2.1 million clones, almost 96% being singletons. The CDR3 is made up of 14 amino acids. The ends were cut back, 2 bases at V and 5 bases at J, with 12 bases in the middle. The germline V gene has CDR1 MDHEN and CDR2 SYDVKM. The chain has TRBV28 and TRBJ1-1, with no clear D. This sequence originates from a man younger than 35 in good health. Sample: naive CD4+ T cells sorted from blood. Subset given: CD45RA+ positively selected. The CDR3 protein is CASSLQVGKTEAFF. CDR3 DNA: TGTGCCAGCAGTTTACAGGTAGGCAAGACTGAAGCTTTCTTT.